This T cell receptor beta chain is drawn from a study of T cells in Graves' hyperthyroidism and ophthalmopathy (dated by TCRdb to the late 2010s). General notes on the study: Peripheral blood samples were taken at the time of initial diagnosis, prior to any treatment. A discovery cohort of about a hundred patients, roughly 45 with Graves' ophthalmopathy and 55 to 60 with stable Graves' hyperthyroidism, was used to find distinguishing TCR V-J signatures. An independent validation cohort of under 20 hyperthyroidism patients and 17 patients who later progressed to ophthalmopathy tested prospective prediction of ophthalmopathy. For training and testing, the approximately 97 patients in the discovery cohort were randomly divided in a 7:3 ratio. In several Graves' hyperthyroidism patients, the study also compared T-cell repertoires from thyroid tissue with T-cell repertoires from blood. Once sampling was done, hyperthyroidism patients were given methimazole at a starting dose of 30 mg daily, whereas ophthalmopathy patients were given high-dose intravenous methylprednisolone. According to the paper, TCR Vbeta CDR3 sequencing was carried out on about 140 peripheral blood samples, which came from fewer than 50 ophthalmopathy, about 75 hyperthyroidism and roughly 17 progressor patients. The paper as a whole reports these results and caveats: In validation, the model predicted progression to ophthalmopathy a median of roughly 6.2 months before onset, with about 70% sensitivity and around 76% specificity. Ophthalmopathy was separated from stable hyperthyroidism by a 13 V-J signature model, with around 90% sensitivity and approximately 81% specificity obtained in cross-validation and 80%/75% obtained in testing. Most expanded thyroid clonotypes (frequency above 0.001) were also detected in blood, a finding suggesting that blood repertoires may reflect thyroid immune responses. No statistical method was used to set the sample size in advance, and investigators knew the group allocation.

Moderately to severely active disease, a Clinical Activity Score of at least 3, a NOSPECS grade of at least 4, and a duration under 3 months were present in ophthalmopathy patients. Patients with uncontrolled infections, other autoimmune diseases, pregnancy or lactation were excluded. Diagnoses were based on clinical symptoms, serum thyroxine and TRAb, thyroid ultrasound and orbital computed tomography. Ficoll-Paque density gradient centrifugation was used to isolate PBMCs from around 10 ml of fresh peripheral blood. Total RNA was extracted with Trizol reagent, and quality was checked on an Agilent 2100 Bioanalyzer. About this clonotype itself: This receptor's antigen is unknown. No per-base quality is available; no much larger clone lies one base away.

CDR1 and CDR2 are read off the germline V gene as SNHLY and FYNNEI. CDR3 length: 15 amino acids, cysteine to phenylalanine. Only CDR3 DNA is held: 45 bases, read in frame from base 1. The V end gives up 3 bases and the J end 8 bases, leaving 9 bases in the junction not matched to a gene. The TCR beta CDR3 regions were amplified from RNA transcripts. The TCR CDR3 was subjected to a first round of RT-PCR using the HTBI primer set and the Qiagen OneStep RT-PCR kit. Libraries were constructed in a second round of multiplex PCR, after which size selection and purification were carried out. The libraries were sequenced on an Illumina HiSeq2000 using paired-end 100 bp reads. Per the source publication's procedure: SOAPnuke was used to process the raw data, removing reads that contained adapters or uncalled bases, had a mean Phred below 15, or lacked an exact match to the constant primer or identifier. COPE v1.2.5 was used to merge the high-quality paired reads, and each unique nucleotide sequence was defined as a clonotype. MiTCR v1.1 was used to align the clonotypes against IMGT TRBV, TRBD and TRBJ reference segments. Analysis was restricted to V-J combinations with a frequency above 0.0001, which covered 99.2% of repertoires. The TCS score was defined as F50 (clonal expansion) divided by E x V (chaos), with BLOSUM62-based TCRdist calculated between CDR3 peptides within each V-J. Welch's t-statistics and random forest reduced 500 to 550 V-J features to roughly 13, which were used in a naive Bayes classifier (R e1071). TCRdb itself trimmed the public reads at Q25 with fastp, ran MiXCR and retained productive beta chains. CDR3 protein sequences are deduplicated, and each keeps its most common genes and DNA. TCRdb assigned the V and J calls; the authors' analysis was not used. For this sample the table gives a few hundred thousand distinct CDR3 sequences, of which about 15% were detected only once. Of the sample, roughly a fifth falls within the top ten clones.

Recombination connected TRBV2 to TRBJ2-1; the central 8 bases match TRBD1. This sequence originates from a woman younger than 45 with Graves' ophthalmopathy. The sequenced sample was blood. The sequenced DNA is TGTGCCAGCAGTGATTCGGCAGGGGGCTTGGATGAGCAGTTCTTC. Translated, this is CASSDSAGGLDEQFF.